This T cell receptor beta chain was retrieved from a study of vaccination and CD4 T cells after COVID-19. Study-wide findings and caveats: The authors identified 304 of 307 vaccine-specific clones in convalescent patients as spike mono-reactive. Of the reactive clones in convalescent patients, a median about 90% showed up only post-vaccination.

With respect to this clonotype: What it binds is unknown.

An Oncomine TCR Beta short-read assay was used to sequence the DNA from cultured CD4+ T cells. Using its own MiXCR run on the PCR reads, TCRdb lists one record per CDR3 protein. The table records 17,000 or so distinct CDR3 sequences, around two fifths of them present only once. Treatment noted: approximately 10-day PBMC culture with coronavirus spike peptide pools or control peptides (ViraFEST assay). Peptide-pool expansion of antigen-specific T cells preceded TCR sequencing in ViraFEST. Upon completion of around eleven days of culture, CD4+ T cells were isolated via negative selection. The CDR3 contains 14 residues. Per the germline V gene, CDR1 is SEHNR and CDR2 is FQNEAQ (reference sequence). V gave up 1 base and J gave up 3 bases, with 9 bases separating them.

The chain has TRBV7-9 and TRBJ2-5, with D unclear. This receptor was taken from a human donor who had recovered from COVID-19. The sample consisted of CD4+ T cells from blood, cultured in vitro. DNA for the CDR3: TGTGCCAGCAGCTTAGTAGTACGCGAAGAGACCCAGTACTTC. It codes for CASSLVVREETQYF.